These 18 T cell receptor beta chains share one sample of origin, sequenced in a study of blood T cell repertoires in COVID-19. Using immunoSEQ multiplex PCR, the repertoire was profiled, and TCRdb retains in-frame clones only, with some absent. In the table there are just over 150,000 clones, 82% of which are singletons. Material: peripheral blood. These receptors were collected from an elderly woman with acute or convalescent COVID-19.

This sequence joins TRBV3-1 (or the pseudogene TRBV3-2) and TRBJ2-7, with D tentatively TRBD2 (5 bases). Trimming cost V 0 bases and J 10 bases, with 13 bases left between them. The CDR3 is 13 amino acids. In germline, CDR1 is LGHDT, CDR2 YNNKEL (reference sequence). The CDR3 DNA reads TGTGCCAGCAGCCAAGATCGGGGTTTTCAACAGTACTTC. This codes for CASSQDRGFQQYF.

This sequence joins TRBV6-6 and TRBJ1-3; D not resolved. The germline gives CDR1 MNHNY, CDR2 SVGAGI (reference sequence). This CDR3 has 15 residues. Trimming left V 6 bases short and J 0 bases short, with 12 bases between. The DNA of the CDR3 is TGTGCCAGCAGCTCCCCGGGTTTCTCTGGAAACACCATATATTTT. Amino acid sequence: CASSSPGFSGNTIYF.

The rearrangement joins TRBV20-1 to TRBJ2-2; tentatively, D is TRBD2 (6 bases). The CDR3 runs 14 residues. Germline V gives CDR1 DFQATT, CDR2 SNEGSKA (reference sequence). Between the trimmed V and J ends, which lost 3 bases and 1 base, there was a span of 9 bases. The CDR3: CSASSGRNTGELFF. For the CDR3, the DNA is TGCAGTGCTAGTAGCGGACGGAACACCGGGGAGCTGTTTTTT.

Here the CDR3 DNA reads TGTGCCAGCAGCTTAGAAGGCGGGGGAATCTACAATGAGCAGTTCTTC. This encodes CASSLEGGGIYNEQFF. V gene TRBV11-3 combines with J gene TRBJ2-1; TRBD2 aligns across 7 bases. The CDR3 is made up of 16 amino acids. The V segment lost 0 bases and the J segment 3 bases; nucleotides outside the gene matches: 5. Germline loops: CDR1 SGHNT, CDR2 YENEEA.

The chain links TRBV6-5 to TRBJ2-1; a weak D match, TRBD2 (6 bases). The V gene lost 7 bases and the J gene lost 1 base, with 8 bases spanning the gap. The CDR3 sequence is 13 residues long. Germline V gives CDR1 MNHEY, CDR2 SVGAGI. CDR3 loop: CASMEGSYNEQFF. CDR3 coding DNA: TGTGCCAGCATGGAGGGATCCTACAATGAGCAGTTCTTC.

This chain links TRBV7-2 with TRBJ2-7, with 12 positions matching TRBD2. Germline V gene lookup returns CDR1 SGHTA and CDR2 FQGNSA. The V and J ends lost 3 bases and 8 bases, in that order; junction bases with no gene match: 8. The CDR3 spans 15 residues. The CDR3 region is CASSFDGLAGRQQYF. CDR3 DNA sequence: TGTGCCAGCAGCTTTGACGGACTAGCGGGACGTCAGCAGTACTTC.

The chain carries TRBV5-1 and TRBJ2-1; D is unresolved. V lost 0 bases, J lost 8 bases, and 6 bases lay in between. Per the germline V gene, CDR1 is SGHRS and CDR2 is YFSETQ. The CDR3 contains 12 residues. The CDR3 here is CASSLDFYEQFF. The CDR3 DNA sequence: TGCGCCAGCAGCTTGGATTTCTATGAGCAGTTCTTC.

The CDR3: CASSRTKSEAFF. In nucleotides, the CDR3 is TGTGCCAGCAGCCGGACTAAATCTGAAGCTTTCTTT. This chain connects TRBV3-1 (or the pseudogene TRBV3-2) to TRBJ1-1; D is unresolved. The CDR3 runs 12 residues. Germline-derived CDR1 and CDR2 are LGHDT and YNNKEL (reference sequence). V gave up 4 bases and J gave up 6 bases, with 9 bases separating them.

The gene calls are TRBV5-1 and TRBJ2-7, with 8 bases aligning to TRBD1. V dropped 0 bases and J dropped 3; count of bases not matched to a gene: 11. The germline V gene encodes CDR1 SGHRS and CDR2 YFSETQ. The CDR3 is 17 amino acids. The CDR3 loop is CASSLAPTGQGRYEQYF. CDR3 bases: TGCGCCAGCAGCTTGGCCCCGACCGGACAGGGCCGCTACGAGCAGTACTTC.

The chain couples TRBV4-3 to TRBJ2-3; the D is unclear. This CDR3 has 12 residues. Germline loops: CDR1 LGHNA, CDR2 YSLEER. Trimming took 0 bases from V and 11 from J, leaving 9 bases between them. The CDR3 protein is CASSQEGEKQYF. For the CDR3, the DNA is TGCGCCAGCAGCCAAGAAGGAGAGAAGCAGTATTTT.

This clone has just one count. The chain links TRBV2 to TRBJ2-1; 11 nucleotides agree with TRBD2. The ends lost 6 bases at V and 6 bases at J; junction bases unmatched: 1. This CDR3 contains 13 residues. Germline V gives CDR1 SNHLY, CDR2 FYNNEI. CDR3 region: CASRTSGSNEQFF. The DNA for the CDR3 is TGTGCCAGCAGAACTAGCGGGAGCAATGAGCAGTTCTTC.

The chain has TRBV5-1 and TRBJ2-2, with a tentative D call TRBD1 (5 bases). The CDR3 runs to 13 residues. Germline CDR1 and CDR2: SGHRS and YFSETQ. V was pared by 6 bases and J by 1 base, with 7 bases between. The CDR3 region is CASTQGNTGELFF. CDR3 coding DNA: TGCGCCAGCACCCAGGGGAACACCGGGGAGCTGTTTTTT.

The chain recombines TRBV19 with TRBJ2-3, with TRBD2 identical over 9 bases. Germline V gene sequence: CDR1 LNHDA, CDR2 SQIVND (reference sequence). There are 16 residues in the CDR3. V shed 3 bases, J shed 4 bases, and the junction held 8 bases outside the gene matches. This CDR3 is CASSISGGRASDTQYF. CDR3 DNA: TGTGCCAGTAGTATCTCCGGCGGGAGGGCCTCAGATACGCAGTATTTT. Supplemented by reference TRBV19 and TRBJ2-3, the full variable domain reads DGGITQSPKYLFRKEGQNVTLSCEQNLNHDAMYWYRQDPGQGLRLIYYSQIVNDFQKGDIAEGYSVSREKKESFPLTVTSAQKNPTAFYLCASSISGGRASDTQYFGPGTRLTVL.

This clone was seen once. This chain joins TRBV6-5 and TRBJ2-2; 11 nucleotides align to TRBD2. After removal of 0 bases from V and 6 bases from J, the junction contained 3 bases not matched to a gene. The CDR3 has 16 amino acids. Looked up from germline, CDR1 is MNHEY and CDR2 is SVGAGI. CDR3 bases: TGTGCCAGCAGTTACTCGGAACTAGCGGGAGCCGGGGAGCTGTTTTTT. Protein: CASSYSELAGAGELFF.

This sequence joins TRBV12-3 or TRBV12-4 and TRBJ2-3; TRBD2 might be the D (5 bases). The CDR3 covers 13 residues. Trimming pared 0 bases from V and 6 bases from J, leaving 7 bases between. The CDR3 nucleotides are TGTGCCAGCAGTTTAGCGGGAGTGGATACGCAGTATTTT. This codes for CASSLAGVDTQYF.

This clone was seen a few times. V usage is TRBV2 and J usage is TRBJ1-1, with D perhaps TRBD1 (5 bases). V was pared by 4 bases and J by 0 bases, with 9 bases between. The germline V gene has CDR1 SNHLY and CDR2 FYNNEI. The CDR3 totals 14 residues. CDR3 nucleotide sequence: TGTGCCAGCAGTGTGGGGGGGATGAACACTGAAGCTTTCTTT. Its protein product is CASSVGGMNTEAFF.

This chain uses TRBV2 with TRBJ1-5, with TRBD1 matching 11 bases. The CDR3 is 15 residues long. The germline V gene encodes CDR1 SNHLY and CDR2 FYNNEI. V gave up 6 bases and J gave up 6 bases; unmatched junction bases: 7. CDR3 in DNA: TGTGCCAGCAGGAGGGGGACAGGGGGGAGTCAGCCCCAGCATTTT. It codes for CASRRGTGGSQPQHF. Full variable domain (rest looked up from reference TRBV2 and TRBJ1-5): EPEVTQTPSHQVTQMGQEVILRCVPISNHLYFYWYRQILGQKVEFLVSFYNNEISEKSEIFDDQFSVERPDGSNFTLKIRSTKLEDSAMYFCASRRGTGGSQPQHFGDGTRLSIL.

The chain is built from TRBV2 and TRBJ2-5; 8 bases agree with TRBD1. The length of the CDR3 is 14 residues. The germline V gene encodes CDR1 SNHLY and CDR2 FYNNEI. V shed 6 bases, J shed 1 base, and the junction held 4 bases outside the gene matches. The CDR3 DNA reads TGTGCCAGCAGCGCGGGACAGGTCCAAGAGACCCAGTACTTC. This sequence encodes CASSAGQVQETQYF.